This TCR beta chain came from a study of metastatic and nonmetastatic thyroid tumors. The overall study: Both malignant and benign thyroid patients supplied peripheral blood and tumor or nodule tissue samples, across which the repertoires of these patients were then compared. Whole-study results and caveats: As reported, TCR beta diversity in blood and tumor was significantly higher in malignant thyroid tumors than in benign nodules.

Original processing notes: The distant-metastasis classifier for papillary thyroid cancer was built from CDR3 differences across clinicopathological groups. With MiXCR, TCRdb reprocessed the PCR reads. The V and J calls were not made by the authors but by TCRdb's processing. The data show 15,000 to 20,000 clones, almost 35% seen once. Each patient went into thyroid surgery without having received any treatment. This clone was seen many times. As yet, its antigen is unknown. The sequenced sample was tumor tissue. This clonotype was obtained from a female donor with papillary thyroid cancer or a benign thyroid nodule (not recorded which). Some clones in this sample may be carry-over from other donors' samples.

This CDR3 reads CASSLEGQGAGGAFF. CDR3 nucleotides: TGCGCCAGCAGCTTGGAGGGACAGGGGGCTGGGGGAGCTTTCTTT. The gene calls are TRBV5-1 and TRBJ1-1; 12 bases map to TRBD1. Per the germline V gene, CDR1 is SGHRS and CDR2 is YFSETQ. This CDR3 region has 15 residues. Losses at the gene ends were 0 bases for V and 10 bases for J; bases not matched to a gene: 7.